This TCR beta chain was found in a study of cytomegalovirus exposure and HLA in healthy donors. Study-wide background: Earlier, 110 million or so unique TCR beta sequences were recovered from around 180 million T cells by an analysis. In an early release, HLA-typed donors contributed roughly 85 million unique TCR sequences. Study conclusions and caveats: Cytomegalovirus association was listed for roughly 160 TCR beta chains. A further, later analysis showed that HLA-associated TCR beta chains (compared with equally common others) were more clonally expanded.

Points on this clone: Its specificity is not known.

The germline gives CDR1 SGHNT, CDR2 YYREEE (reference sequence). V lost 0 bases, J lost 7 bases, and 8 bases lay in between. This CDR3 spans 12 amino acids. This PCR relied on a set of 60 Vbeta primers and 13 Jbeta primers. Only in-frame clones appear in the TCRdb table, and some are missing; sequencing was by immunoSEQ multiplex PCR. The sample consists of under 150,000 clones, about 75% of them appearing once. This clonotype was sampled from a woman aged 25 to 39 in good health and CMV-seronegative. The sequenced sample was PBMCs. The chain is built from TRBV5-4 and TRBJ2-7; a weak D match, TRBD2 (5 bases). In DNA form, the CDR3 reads TGTGCCAGCAGCTTGGGAGGGTCTGAGCAGTACTTC. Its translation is CASSLGGSEQYF.